One and the same sample provided the 22 T cell receptor beta chains below, sequenced in a study of T cell changes during pregnancy in multiple sclerosis. Clones were sequenced by immunoSEQ multiplex PCR, and TCRdb holds only the in-frame ones, with some missing. Here the sample spans some 120,000 clones, about 96% being singletons. Sequenced here: peripheral blood, sampled after pregnancy. The receptors shown here come from a female donor with multiple sclerosis, enrolled in a pregnancy study.

The CDR3 reads CASSTISGGFLYEQYF. CDR3 DNA sequence: TGTGCCAGCAGCACTATCAGCGGGGGGTTTCTCTACGAGCAGTACTTC. This chain connects TRBV21-1 to TRBJ2-7; the table gives TRBD2 as D, unverified against the DNA. TRBV21-1 is a pseudogene locus. The CDR3 is 16 amino acids.

The chain employs TRBV4-3 and TRBJ2-5; 8 positions agree with TRBD1. Germline assignment: CDR1 LGHNA and CDR2 YSLEER. The CDR3 runs to 16 residues. Trimming cost V 1 base and J 2 bases; bases outside gene matches: 6. The CDR3: CASSQGIRTGQETQYF. The CDR3 nucleotides are TGCGCCAGCAGCCAAGGTATAAGGACAGGGCAAGAGACCCAGTACTTC.

This sequence joins TRBV27 and TRBJ2-1; D is possibly TRBD1 (5 bases). Deletions cut 0 bases from V and 8 bases from J, with 20 bases between. Germline V CDR1 and CDR2: MNHEY, SMNVEV (reference sequence). The CDR3 is made up of 17 amino acids. The CDR3 region has the DNA TGTGCCAGCAGTTTATCGAGCCCCCTCGACCCCAGGGATGAGCAGTTCTTC. It encodes CASSLSSPLDPRDEQFF.

The chain employs TRBV7-2 and TRBJ1-4; a weak D match, TRBD1 (5 bases). Germline V gives CDR1 SGHTA, CDR2 FQGNSA. V shed 3 bases and J shed 10 bases, with 18 bases lying between them. This CDR3 is 15 amino acids long. For the CDR3, the DNA is TGTGCCAGCAGCTTGGGCGGGGGAGGCCACGGAAAACTGTTTTTT. This translates into CASSLGGGGHGKLFF.

This chain links TRBV2 with TRBJ2-7; 7 bases map to TRBD1. CDR3 length: 16 amino acids. Trimming removed 3 bases from V and 5 bases from J; junction bases left unmatched: 13. Germline V gene lookup returns CDR1 SNHLY and CDR2 FYNNEI. CDR3 nucleotides: TGTGCCAGCAGTGACCTAGGGGGCGCAGAGGGGGACGAGCAGTACTTC. It translates to CASSDLGGAEGDEQYF.

Details on this clone: Within the sample, other DNA sequences also encode this same CDR3. The chain employs TRBV5-4 and TRBJ2-7; 10 bases are a match to TRBD1. Trimming cost V 2 bases and J 4 bases; bases outside gene matches: 3. The germline V gene encodes CDR1 SGHNT and CDR2 YYREEE (reference sequence). There are 14 residues in the CDR3. The DNA of the CDR3 is TGTGCCAGCAGCTTTGGGACAGGGGCATACGAGCAGTACTTC. Its translation is CASSFGTGAYEQYF.

This clone was observed a single time. At the DNA level, this CDR3 is encoded by other sequences in the same sample as well. The chain couples TRBV28 to TRBJ2-5; possibly TRBD1 for D (5 bases). V lost 4 bases to trimming and J lost 5 bases, with 11 bases between them. CDR3 size: 13 residues. CDR1 MDHEN and CDR2 SYDVKM come from the germline V gene. The CDR3 loop is CASSSAGRETQYF. The CDR3 DNA follows: TGTGCCAGCAGTTCCGCAGGGCGGGAGACCCAGTACTTC.

This rearrangement joins TRBV5-1 to TRBJ2-2, with 11 bases lining up with TRBD2. Germline assignment: CDR1 SGHRS and CDR2 YFSETQ. This CDR3 spans 16 amino acids. The V gene end was trimmed by 4 bases and the J gene end by 7 bases; junction bases not matched to a gene: 9. The CDR3 DNA sequence: TGCGCCAGCAGCCCAATAGCGGGAGGGCCCGGCGGGGAGCTGTTTTTT. Translation gives CASSPIAGGPGGELFF.

This chain joins TRBV5-6 and TRBJ2-7, with 7 bases identical to TRBD2. Germline assignment: CDR1 SGHDT and CDR2 YYEEEE. The CDR3 runs to 14 residues. The V gene end was trimmed by 1 base and the J gene end by 3 bases; junction bases not matched to a gene: 4. As DNA, the CDR3 is TGTGCCAGCAGCTTGAATCTAGCGGTCTACGAGCAGTACTTC. This codes for CASSLNLAVYEQYF.

CDR3 protein: CASSLALGTEQYF. CDR3 in DNA: TGCGCCAGCAGCTTGGCTCTAGGAACCGAGCAGTACTTC. V gene TRBV5-1 combines with J gene TRBJ2-7; D is uncertain. The CDR3 loop spans 13 amino acids. Germline V gives CDR1 SGHRS, CDR2 YFSETQ. Trimming pared 0 bases from V and 6 bases from J, leaving 10 bases between.

This clone was seen just once. The chain joins TRBV28 to TRBJ2-1; 10 bases line up with TRBD1. Germline V gene lookup returns CDR1 MDHEN and CDR2 SYDVKM. The CDR3 is 15 amino acids. V trimming: 6 bases; J trimming: 7 bases; junction bases outside the gene matches: 9. CDR3 in DNA: TGTGCCAGCAGGAAAGGACAGGGGGAAAGGAATGAGCAGTTCTTC. Translation: CASRKGQGERNEQFF.

The chain couples TRBV2 to TRBJ1-4, with 7 bases that match TRBD1. Germline V gene data show CDR1 as SNHLY and CDR2 as FYNNEI. J gave up 5 bases and V 7 bases, and 13 bases lay outside the gene matches. The CDR3 contains 16 residues. CDR3 protein: CASKDPGQKLNEKLFF. DNA for the CDR3: TGTGCCAGCAAAGATCCGGGACAGAAACTAAATGAAAAACTGTTTTTT.

The chain employs TRBV5-8 and TRBJ1-1, with 7 positions matching TRBD1. Trimming took 5 bases from V and 0 from J; bases not matched to a gene: 4. The germline V gene has CDR1 SGHTS and CDR2 YDEGEE. This CDR3 region has 14 residues. Written as DNA, the CDR3 is TGTGCCAGCAGGGGTGGACAGGTGAACACTGAAGCTTTCTTT. Protein sequence: CASRGGQVNTEAFF.

The chain has TRBV7-2 and TRBJ2-1; D call uncertain. The CDR3 is made up of 11 amino acids. With 1 base removed from V and 8 bases from J, the gap between germline ends came to 3 bases. Germline lookup yields CDR1 SGHTA and CDR2 FQGNSA. CDR3 coding DNA: TGTGCCAGCAGCTTAGACTATGAGCAGTTCTTC. Translated: CASSLDYEQFF.

The rearrangement uses TRBV15 and TRBJ2-1; 9 bases line up with TRBD1. This CDR3 has 19 amino acids. Germline loops: CDR1 LNHNV, CDR2 YYDKDF (reference sequence). V shed 3 bases and J 6 bases; nucleotides not matched to a gene: 18. The CDR3 DNA reads TGTGCCACCAGCAGCCGGGACAGGGTTTTCCAGGGGGGGGCCAATGAGCAGTTCTTC. Protein: CATSSRDRVFQGGANEQFF.

The gene calls are TRBV11-2 and TRBJ2-1, with 7 bases identical to TRBD2. This CDR3 has 16 residues. Germline V gene sequence: CDR1 SGHAT, CDR2 FQNNGV. Trimming took 5 bases from V and 10 from J; bases not matched to a gene: 17. The CDR3 here is CASSLSGGTGKVEQFF. The CDR3 nucleotides are TGTGCCAGCAGCCTATCCGGGGGGACTGGAAAGGTGGAGCAGTTCTTC.

The chain links TRBV7-3 to TRBJ1-1; D uncertain. The ends were cut back, 1 base at V and 1 base at J, with 4 bases in the middle. Germline assignment: CDR1 SGHTA and CDR2 FQGTGA. The CDR3 has 13 residues. CDR3 bases: TGTGCCAGCAGCTTAAGGCAGAACACTGAAGCTTTCTTT. Its translation is CASSLRQNTEAFF.

The J gene is TRBJ1-1, the V gene TRBV28; the match to TRBD1 covers 10 bases. CDR1 and CDR2 from the germline V gene are MDHEN and SYDVKM. This CDR3 has 14 amino acids. With 6 bases clipped from V and 5 bases from J, the junction kept 6 bases outside the gene matches. CDR3 sequence: CASSLDRGWTEAFF. In nucleotides, the CDR3 is TGTGCCAGCAGCCTGGACAGGGGGTGGACTGAAGCTTTCTTT.

CDR3 residues: CASSKVMWDTLRSVYEQYF. The CDR3 DNA is TGTGCCAGCAGCAAAGTTATGTGGGACACCCTTCGATCCGTCTACGAGCAGTACTTC. This sequence joins TRBV21-1 and TRBJ2-7; the DNA was not compared with TRBD1, the D call given in the table. TRBV21-1 is annotated as a pseudogene. This CDR3 has 19 amino acids.

The CDR3 here is CASSSLPAYEQYF. CDR3 nucleotides: TGTGCCAGCAGTTCCCTCCCTGCCTACGAGCAGTACTTC. V is TRBV28 and J is TRBJ2-7; no clear D gene. The CDR3 length is 13 residues. Germline V gene data show CDR1 as MDHEN and CDR2 as SYDVKM. Trimming shortened V by 4 bases and J by 2 bases, and 9 bases separated the two germline ends. Based on the CDR3 plus reference TRBV28 and TRBJ2-7, the full variable domain is DVKVTQSSRYLVKRTGEKVFLECVQDMDHENMFWYRQDPGLGLRLIYFSYDVKMKEKGDIPEGYSVSREKKERFSLILESASTNQTSMYLCASSSLPAYEQYFGPGTRLTVT.

The chain is built from TRBV27 and TRBJ2-2, with D possibly TRBD1 on 5 matching bases. The CDR3 is 13 amino acids. Germline V gene lookup returns CDR1 MNHEY and CDR2 SMNVEV (reference sequence). Trimming shortened V by 2 bases and J by 6 bases, and 7 bases separated the two germline ends. The CDR3 protein is CASSLARAGELFF. The CDR3 region has the DNA TGTGCCAGCAGTTTAGCCAGGGCCGGGGAGCTGTTTTTT.

The chain is built from TRBV7-8 and TRBJ2-2; no firm D call. Trimming took 0 bases from V and 3 from J, leaving 14 bases between them. This CDR3 has 17 amino acids. Germline V lookup: CDR1 SGHVS, CDR2 FQNEAQ. The CDR3 region is CASSLATRVFDTGELFF. CDR3 DNA: TGTGCCAGCAGCTTAGCTACTCGGGTCTTCGACACCGGGGAGCTGTTTTTT.